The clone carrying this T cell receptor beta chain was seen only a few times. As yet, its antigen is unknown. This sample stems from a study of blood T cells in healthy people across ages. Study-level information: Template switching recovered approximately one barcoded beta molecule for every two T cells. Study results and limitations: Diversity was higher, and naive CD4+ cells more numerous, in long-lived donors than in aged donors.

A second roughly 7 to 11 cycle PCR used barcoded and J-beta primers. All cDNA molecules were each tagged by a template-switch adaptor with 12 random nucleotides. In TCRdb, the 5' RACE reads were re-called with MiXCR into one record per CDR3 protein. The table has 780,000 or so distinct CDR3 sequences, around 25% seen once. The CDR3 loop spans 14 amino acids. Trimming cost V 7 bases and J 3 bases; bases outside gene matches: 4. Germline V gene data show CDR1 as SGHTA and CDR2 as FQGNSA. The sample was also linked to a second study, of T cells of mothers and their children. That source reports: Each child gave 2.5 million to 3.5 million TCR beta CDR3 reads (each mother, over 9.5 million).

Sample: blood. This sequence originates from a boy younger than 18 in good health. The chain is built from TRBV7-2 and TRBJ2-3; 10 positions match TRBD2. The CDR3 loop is CASKTSGETDTQYF. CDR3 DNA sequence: TGTGCCAGCAAAACTAGCGGGGAGACAGATACGCAGTATTTT.